The 32 T cell receptor beta chains listed next were all sequenced from one sample in a study of CD8 T cells in Susac syndrome. Reverse transcription of roughly 0.5 to 1 ug RNA was performed with random hexamers. MiXCR was run by TCRdb on the immunoSEQ multiplex PCR reads, yielding one entry per CDR3 protein. Of under 200,000 distinct CDR3 sequences in the sample, around 90% are singletons; the top ten hold 0.085% to 0.09%. Sequenced: CD4+ T cells from PBMCs. The receptors were gathered from a human donor with Susac syndrome.

V is TRBV12-3 or TRBV12-4 and J is TRBJ2-2; tentative D call: TRBD1 (6 bases). The V and J ends lost 5 bases and 6 bases respectively, with 7 bases between them. This CDR3 is 12 amino acids long. CDR3 loop: CASSHRAGELFF. CDR3 DNA: TGTGCCAGCAGTCACAGGGCCGGGGAGCTGTTTTTT.

The rearrangement links TRBV18 to TRBJ2-2; D not certain. There are 12 residues in the CDR3. Germline loops: CDR1 KGHSH, CDR2 LQKENI. Trimming pared 6 bases from V and 5 bases from J, leaving 7 bases between. CDR3 protein: CASSPTTGELFF. DNA of the CDR3: TGTGCCAGCTCCCCGACTACCGGGGAGCTGTTTTTT.

The V and J genes are TRBV6-5 and TRBJ2-5, with 10 bases matching TRBD2. Germline CDR1 is MNHEY and CDR2 is SVGAGI. V shed 5 bases, J shed 1 base, and the junction held 4 bases outside the gene matches. The CDR3 is made up of 15 amino acids. The CDR3 sequence is CASSLLAGPQETQYF. The DNA for the CDR3 is TGTGCCAGCAGTCTACTAGCGGGGCCCCAAGAGACCCAGTACTTC.

The chain combines TRBV18 with TRBJ2-7, with D tentatively TRBD1 (6 bases). This CDR3 is built from 14 residues. Germline CDR1 and CDR2: KGHSH and LQKENI. Trimming left V 2 bases short and J 2 bases short, with 10 bases between. CDR3 region: CASSPGRGPYEQYF. In DNA, the CDR3 is TGTGCCAGCTCACCAGGCAGGGGCCCCTACGAGCAGTACTTC.

This chain links TRBV28 with TRBJ2-7; 7 bases agree with TRBD1. Losses at the gene ends were 4 bases for V and 4 bases for J; bases not matched to a gene: 13. Germline V gene data show CDR1 as MDHEN and CDR2 as SYDVKM. The CDR3 is made up of 16 amino acids. This chain's CDR3 is CASSYRVGGGHYEQYF. CDR3 in DNA: TGTGCCAGCAGTTATCGTGTAGGGGGCGGTCATTACGAGCAGTACTTC.

V usage is TRBV6-4 and J usage is TRBJ2-7; a weak D match, TRBD1 (6 bases). Germline assignment: CDR1 MRHNA and CDR2 SNTAGT. V was trimmed by 6 bases and J by 0 bases, leaving 18 bases between them. The CDR3 covers 16 residues. CDR3 coding DNA: TGTGCCAGCAGAGGGGACATCTTGGCGGGCTCCTACGAGCAGTACTTC. Its translation: CASRGDILAGSYEQYF.

The chain employs TRBV20-1 and TRBJ2-5, with a weak D call TRBD2 (5 bases). This CDR3 has 17 residues. The germline gives CDR1 DFQATT, CDR2 SNEGSKA (reference sequence). V was cut by 0 bases and J by 4 bases, with 21 bases left in between. The CDR3 here is CSARDQRTGWRSETQYF. The CDR3 DNA sequence: TGCAGTGCTAGAGATCAAAGGACGGGATGGCGGTCAGAGACCCAGTACTTC.

This chain links TRBV4-1 with TRBJ1-2, with a tentative D call TRBD1 (6 bases). Germline assignment: CDR1 MGHRA and CDR2 YSYEKL. The CDR3 loop spans 15 amino acids. V was cut by 5 bases and J by 3 bases, with 16 bases left in between. The CDR3 DNA reads TGCGCCAGCAGCTTAACGAAACAGGGATACTATGGCTACACCTTC. This translates into CASSLTKQGYYGYTF.

This chain uses TRBV11-3 with TRBJ2-1, with TRBD2 matching over 10 bases. The CDR3 is made up of 15 amino acids. Germline V lookup: CDR1 SGHNT, CDR2 YENEEA. The V and J ends lost 3 bases and 7 bases, in that order; junction bases with no gene match: 6. The CDR3 spells CASSLVAGGRNEQFF. The CDR3 DNA reads TGTGCCAGCAGCTTGGTAGCGGGAGGTAGGAATGAGCAGTTCTTC.

The chain links TRBV29-1 to TRBJ2-7; 8 bases align to TRBD1. This CDR3 spans 13 amino acids. In germline, CDR1 is SQVTM, CDR2 ANQGSEA. V lost 4 bases, J lost 5 bases, and 7 bases stayed unmatched. CDR3 bases: TGCAGCGTTGTAGGCAGGGGGCACGACGAGCAGTACTTC. Protein: CSVVGRGHDEQYF.

The chain uses TRBV6-2 or TRBV6-3 and TRBJ1-5; D may be TRBD1 (6 bases). CDR3 length: 16 amino acids. Trimming removed 5 bases from V and 2 bases from J, with 16 bases in between. Germline CDR1 is MNHEY and CDR2 is SVGEGT. CDR3 sequence: CASSPLGGEGNQPQHF. CDR3 DNA: TGTGCCAGCAGTCCACTAGGGGGAGAGGGCAATCAGCCCCAGCATTTT.

In this sample, this clonotype turned up once. The CDR3 bases are TGCGCCAGCAGCGCAGGGACTAGCGGGAGTTCGAATAAAGATACGCAGTATTTT. Encoded protein: CASSAGTSGSSNKDTQYF. The V and J genes are TRBV5-1 and TRBJ2-3; 14 nucleotides align to TRBD2. The CDR3 is 18 residues long. The J segment lost 5 bases and the V segment lost 4 bases, leaving 12 bases of the junction unmatched. CDR1 SGHRS and CDR2 YFSETQ come from the germline V gene.

This chain joins TRBV5-1 and TRBJ1-2; D may be TRBD1 (5 bases). Germline CDR1 and CDR2: SGHRS and YFSETQ. The CDR3 extends over 12 amino acids. Trimming cost V 4 bases and J 7 bases, with 11 bases left between them. The CDR3 DNA sequence: TGCGCCAGCAGCGACAGTCGCTCTGGCTACACCTTC. Residues: CASSDSRSGYTF.

The V call is TRBV29-1, the J call TRBJ1-1, with D possibly being TRBD1 (6 bases). Germline lookup yields CDR1 SQVTM and CDR2 ANQGSEA. The CDR3 spans 13 residues. Trimming pared 7 bases from V and 4 bases from J, leaving 16 bases between. CDR3 residues: CSAQGGVGTEAFF. The CDR3 DNA sequence: TGCAGCGCCCAAGGGGGGGTGGGCACTGAAGCTTTCTTT.

This clonotype was detected once. The chain is built from TRBV20-1 and TRBJ2-4; a weak D match, TRBD2 (6 bases). The CDR3 sequence is 15 residues long. The V gene's germline CDR1 is DFQATT and CDR2 SNEGSKA (reference sequence). Trimming took off 0 bases at V and 0 bases at J, with 9 bases between the two ends. In DNA, the CDR3 is TGCAGTGCTAGAGAGGACGGGGGAGCCAAAAACATTCAGTACTTC. Translation: CSAREDGGAKNIQYF.

V and J are TRBV5-1 and TRBJ2-2; 11 bases align to TRBD1. Germline V gene sequence: CDR1 SGHRS, CDR2 YFSETQ. V shed 2 bases, J shed 1 base, and the junction held 7 bases outside the gene matches. The CDR3 loop spans 18 amino acids. The CDR3 protein is CASSFRDRGFLNTGELFF. CDR3 sequence (DNA): TGCGCCAGCAGCTTCCGGGACAGGGGGTTTCTGAACACCGGGGAGCTGTTTTTT.

The rearrangement joins TRBV20-1 to TRBJ2-3; TRBD2 matches at 8 bases. The CDR3 consists of 16 residues. CDR1 DFQATT and CDR2 SNEGSKA come from the germline V gene (reference sequence). After removal of 1 base from V and 0 bases from J, the junction contained 6 bases not matched to a gene. CDR3 residues: CSARGGASGSTDTQYF. The CDR3 DNA follows: TGCAGTGCTAGAGGAGGGGCTAGCGGGAGCACAGATACGCAGTATTTT.

The chain couples TRBV20-1 to TRBJ2-5, with D perhaps TRBD2 (5 bases). CDR1 and CDR2 (germline): DFQATT, SNEGSKA (reference sequence). The CDR3 is 11 amino acids. Trimming took off 2 bases at V and 5 bases at J, with 6 bases between the two ends. The DNA for the CDR3 is TGCAGTGCTAGATCGGGGGAGACCCAGTACTTC. This translates into CSARSGETQYF.

The rearrangement joins TRBV10-3 to TRBJ2-7; the match to TRBD1 covers 7 bases. Germline CDR1 ENHRY, CDR2 SYGVKD. The J segment lost 5 bases and the V segment lost 9 bases, leaving 7 bases of the junction unmatched. There are 12 residues in the CDR3. In DNA, the CDR3 is TGTGCCATTGGGACAGATGGGAACGAGCAGTACTTC. This codes for CAIGTDGNEQYF.

The CDR3 sequence is CATSRGLAGHPLEQFF. The DNA of the CDR3 is TGTGCCACCAGCAGGGGACTAGCGGGTCACCCCCTTGAGCAGTTCTTC. The genes are TRBV15 and TRBJ2-1; 12 nucleotides line up with TRBD2. V shed 3 bases and J 9 bases; nucleotides not matched to a gene: 9. CDR1 LNHNV and CDR2 YYDKDF come from the germline V gene (reference sequence). There are 16 residues in the CDR3. The full variable domain, rest sourced from reference TRBV15 and TRBJ2-1, is DAMVIQNPRYQVTQFGKPVTLSCSQTLNHNVMYWYQQKSSQAPKLLFHYYDKDFNNEADTPDNFQSRRPNTSFCFLDIRSPGLGDTAMYLCATSRGLAGHPLEQFFGPGTRLTVL.

The chain employs TRBV27 and TRBJ1-5; 7 bases line up with TRBD1. Losses at the gene ends were 4 bases for V and 2 bases for J; bases not matched to a gene: 8. Germline V gene data show CDR1 as MNHEY and CDR2 as SMNVEV (reference sequence). This CDR3 contains 16 residues. The CDR3 reads CASSSTQRGRNQPQHF. The CDR3 bases are TGTGCCAGCAGTTCGACCCAGAGGGGGCGCAATCAGCCCCAGCATTTT.

The chain carries TRBV18 and TRBJ2-1, with TRBD1 identical over 9 bases. V was clipped by 1 base and J by 9 bases; unmatched bases: 4. CDR3 length: 14 amino acids. CDR1 KGHSH and CDR2 LQKENI come from the germline V gene. The CDR3 bases are TGTGCCAGCTCACCACTACAGGGGGCAGTTGAGCAGTTCTTC. Translating it yields CASSPLQGAVEQFF.

The gene calls are TRBV20-1 and TRBJ1-6; D may be TRBD1 (5 bases). The germline V gene has CDR1 DFQATT and CDR2 SNEGSKA (reference sequence). The CDR3 loop spans 16 amino acids. V lost 2 bases and J 0 bases, leaving 11 bases between the germline ends. The CDR3 is CSARIGERSYNSPLHF. The CDR3 DNA sequence: TGCAGTGCTAGAATAGGGGAACGCTCCTATAATTCACCCCTCCACTTT.

This clonotype was detected once. The chain joins TRBV7-3 to TRBJ2-2, with D hard to call. The V end lost 1 base, the J end lost 0 bases, and 9 bases lay between the germline ends. The CDR3 spans 16 residues. The germline V gene encodes CDR1 SGHTA and CDR2 FQGTGA. The CDR3, as DNA: TGTGCCAGCAGCTTAATCCCTACCGCGAACACCGGGGAGCTGTTTTTT. Translated: CASSLIPTANTGELFF.

The genes are TRBV20-1 and TRBJ2-7, with 11 nucleotides matching TRBD2. Per the germline V gene, CDR1 is DFQATT and CDR2 is SNEGSKA (reference sequence). Germline trimming cut 4 bases from V and 3 bases from J; bases unmatched to any gene: 11. The CDR3 spans 16 residues. The CDR3 sequence is CSATDSPSGGNYEQYF. The CDR3 nucleotides read TGCAGTGCTACAGACAGCCCTAGCGGGGGGAACTACGAGCAGTACTTC.

The CDR3 bases are TGTGCCAGCAGGTCGACAGGGGACCATCAGCCCCAGCATTTT. This sequence encodes CASRSTGDHQPQHF. The chain employs TRBV12-3 or TRBV12-4 and TRBJ1-5; 8 positions agree with TRBD1. The V and J ends lost 6 bases and 5 bases, in that order; junction bases with no gene match: 6. This CDR3 comprises 14 residues.

This clonotype was recorded only once. This chain connects TRBV3-1 to TRBJ1-1, with 7 bases that match TRBD1. Germline V CDR1 and CDR2: LGHDT, YNNKEL (reference sequence). This CDR3 contains 15 residues. Losses at the gene ends were 3 bases for V and 4 bases for J; bases not matched to a gene: 8. The CDR3 nucleotides read TGTGCCAGCAGCCATAAGGGGGCGTTTTCCACTGAAGCTTTCTTT. Encoded protein: CASSHKGAFSTEAFF.

The V gene is TRBV7-2, the J gene TRBJ2-7; 8 bases agree with TRBD2. Germline V gene lookup returns CDR1 SGHTA and CDR2 FQGNSA. The CDR3 runs 16 residues. J lost 6 bases, V lost 5 bases, and 15 bases had no gene match. The CDR3: CASSPTIGGGFPEQYF. The CDR3 nucleotides are TGTGCCAGCAGCCCAACGATTGGCGGGGGGTTCCCCGAGCAGTACTTC.

The CDR3 coding sequence is TGTGCCAGTAGTCAAGGCTCTTCCGAGACCCAGTACTTC. Translating it yields CASSQGSSETQYF. V and J are TRBV19 and TRBJ2-5; the D is unclear. CDR3 length equals 13 residues. Germline V gene lookup returns CDR1 LNHDA and CDR2 SQIVND (reference sequence). V gave up 5 bases and J gave up 5 bases, with 12 bases separating them.

The table lists this clonotype with a count of one. The rearrangement links TRBV20-1 to TRBJ1-1; no definite D call. The CDR3 is 12 residues long. Looked up from germline, CDR1 is DFQATT and CDR2 is SNEGSKA (reference sequence). Trimming removed 3 bases from V and 4 bases from J, with 9 bases in between. CDR3 in amino acids: CSARIGPTEAFF. CDR3 DNA: TGCAGTGCTAGGATCGGCCCCACTGAAGCTTTCTTT.

This clonotype was recorded only once. The chain joins TRBV6-5 to TRBJ2-7; 8 bases are a match to TRBD1. Looked up from germline, CDR1 is MNHEY and CDR2 is SVGAGI. The CDR3 sequence is 15 residues long. The V segment lost 0 bases and the J segment 3 bases; nucleotides outside the gene matches: 4. Written as DNA, the CDR3 is TGTGCCAGCAGTTACTCCCCCAGGGGGCTCTACGAGCAGTACTTC. Translation gives CASSYSPRGLYEQYF.

The chain joins TRBV6-1 to TRBJ1-1; D is unresolved. Between the trimmed V and J ends, which lost 0 bases and 6 bases, there was a span of 8 bases. CDR1 is MNHNS and CDR2 is SASEGT in the germline V gene. This CDR3 is 13 amino acids long. CDR3 sequence (DNA): TGTGCCAGCAGTGAAGCTTACACGGCTGAAGCTTTCTTT. Translated, it gives CASSEAYTAEAFF.